These 6 T cell receptor beta chains came from one sample sequenced in a study of yellow fever vaccine responses in identical twins. One entry per CDR3 protein, called by TCRdb with MiXCR from the RT-PCR reads. The sample has about 6,400 distinct CDR3 sequences, over 80% seen once; the top ten hold 3% to 4%. Sample: T cells from blood (PBMCs), unsorted or a sorted subset (not recorded which), taken before or after yellow fever vaccination (not recorded which). These receptors were collected from a woman aged 18-29 years who received the yellow fever vaccine.

The J gene is TRBJ2-3, the V gene TRBV7-2, with 8 bases matching TRBD2. V was pared by 0 bases and J by 2 bases, with 4 bases of the junction left unmatched. This CDR3 region has 16 residues. CDR1 and CDR2 (germline): SGHTA, FQGNSA. CDR3 protein: CASSLAGGDATDTQYF. Written as DNA, the CDR3 is TGTGCCAGCAGCTTAGCCGGGGGGGACGCCACAGATACGCAGTATTTT.

The chain couples TRBV5-1 to TRBJ2-5, with D tentatively TRBD2 (5 bases). Germline-derived CDR1 and CDR2 are SGHRS and YFSETQ. This CDR3 has 16 amino acids. V lost 5 bases and J lost 1, with 18 bases in between. As DNA, the CDR3 is TGCGCCAGCAGTAAAGGAGGAGCGGTAGGCCAAGAGACCCAGTACTTC. This encodes CASSKGGAVGQETQYF.

The chain links TRBV4-3 to TRBJ1-4, with TRBD1 as a possible D gene (6 bases). CDR1 and CDR2 (germline): LGHNA, YSLEER. V shed 1 base and J shed 5 bases, with 14 bases lying between them. The CDR3 runs to 16 residues. The CDR3 region is CASSQALTGTNEKLFF. The CDR3 region has the DNA TGCGCCAGCAGCCAAGCCCTGACAGGAACAAATGAAAAACTGTTTTTT.

This sequence joins TRBV2 and TRBJ2-7, with D hard to call. Trimming removed 2 bases from V and 0 bases from J, with 8 bases in between. The CDR3 is made up of 14 amino acids. The germline V gene has CDR1 SNHLY and CDR2 FYNNEI. CDR3 region: CASSERRVSYEQYF. CDR3 sequence (DNA): TGTGCCAGCAGTGAACGCCGGGTCTCCTACGAGCAGTACTTC.

The CDR3 DNA reads as TGTGCCAGCAGTTTCCCTTGGGGGGAGAAGACAGATACGCAGTATTTT. Translating gives CASSFPWGEKTDTQYF. The rearrangement joins TRBV28 to TRBJ2-3, with a tentative D call TRBD2 (6 bases). The CDR3 runs to 16 residues. CDR1 MDHEN and CDR2 SYDVKM come from the germline V gene. Trimming pared 3 bases from V and 3 bases from J, leaving 16 bases between.

The chain links TRBV7-9 to TRBJ1-1; D remains ambiguous. The CDR3 length is 12 residues. Trimming left V 4 bases short and J 1 base short, with 4 bases between. Germline lookup yields CDR1 SEHNR and CDR2 FQNEAQ (reference sequence). The CDR3, as DNA: TGTGCCAGCAGCTGGGGGAACACTGAAGCTTTCTTT. Translated: CASSWGNTEAFF.